These 16 T cell receptor beta chains were all obtained from the same sample, sequenced in a study of blood T cell repertoires in COVID-19. Generated by immunoSEQ multiplex PCR, the TCRdb table keeps only in-frame clones and is missing some. Here the sample spans about 120,000 clones, 78% being singletons. Material: peripheral blood. The source of these receptors is a man in his 70s with acute or convalescent COVID-19.

This chain joins TRBV19 and TRBJ2-2; D is ambiguous. Germline values: CDR1 LNHDA, CDR2 SQIVND (reference sequence). V dropped 5 bases and J dropped 3 bases, with 13 bases sitting between them. The CDR3 has 15 residues. DNA of the CDR3: TGTGCCAGTAGTGTTGGTCGCCAGTACACCGGGGAGCTGTTTTTT. It codes for CASSVGRQYTGELFF.

The V and J genes are TRBV29-1 and TRBJ1-2, with a possible D match to TRBD1 (6 bases). The CDR3 has 11 amino acids. CDR1 and CDR2 from the germline V gene are SQVTM and ANQGSEA. V was pared by 7 bases and J by 7 bases, with 13 bases between. Here the CDR3 reads CSAAQGGGYTF. Written as DNA, the CDR3 is TGCAGCGCCGCACAAGGGGGTGGCTACACCTTC.

The J gene is TRBJ2-1, the V gene TRBV15; 13 bases are shared with TRBD2. V lost 5 bases, J lost 7 bases, and 5 bases stayed unmatched. CDR1 LNHNV and CDR2 YYDKDF come from the germline V gene (reference sequence). The CDR3 runs 15 residues. In DNA, the CDR3 is TGTGCCACCAGCCCCGGACTAGCGGGGGTGAATGAGCAGTTCTTC. Translated, it gives CATSPGLAGVNEQFF.

The rearrangement links TRBV5-1 to TRBJ1-2, with TRBD1 matching 7 bases. V lost 4 bases, J lost 4 bases, and 4 bases stayed unmatched. The CDR3 has 13 residues. CDR1 and CDR2 from the germline V gene are SGHRS and YFSETQ. CDR3 sequence reads: CASSVTGLYGYTF. DNA for the CDR3: TGCGCCAGCAGCGTGACAGGGCTCTATGGCTACACCTTC.

The genes are TRBV5-1 and TRBJ2-5, with 7 bases fitting TRBD2. CDR3 length equals 15 residues. The germline V gene has CDR1 SGHRS and CDR2 YFSETQ. V was clipped by 0 bases and J by 0 bases; unmatched bases: 2. The CDR3 loop reads CASSLDGGNQETQYF. CDR3 DNA: TGCGCCAGCAGCTTGGACGGGGGGAACCAAGAGACCCAGTACTTC.

The chain employs TRBV7-3 and TRBJ1-2; 7 nucleotides align to TRBD1. V gave up 8 bases and J gave up 7 bases; unmatched junction bases: 13. CDR1 and CDR2 from the germline V gene are SGHTA and FQGTGA. The CDR3 is made up of 14 amino acids. The CDR3 region is CASGDRQGVIGYTF. The CDR3 DNA reads TGTGCCAGCGGGGATCGACAGGGTGTGATTGGCTACACCTTC.

The chain joins TRBV2 to TRBJ2-2, with a tentative D call TRBD1 (6 bases). Trimming removed 6 bases at V and 7 bases at J, with 15 bases between. This CDR3 is built from 14 residues. CDR1 is SNHLY, CDR2 FYNNEI, per germline. The CDR3 DNA reads TGTGCCAGCAGGGAGAGAACAGGGATCGGGGAGCTGTTTTTT. Protein sequence: CASRERTGIGELFF.

The V call is TRBV7-9, the J call TRBJ1-4; 7 bases are shared with TRBD1. V gave up 5 bases and J gave up 8 bases; unmatched junction bases: 5. Per the germline V gene, CDR1 is SEHNR and CDR2 is FQNEAQ (reference sequence). The CDR3 has 13 residues. The CDR3: CASSLTGLEKLFF. CDR3 in DNA: TGTGCCAGCAGCCTGACAGGGCTGGAAAAACTGTTTTTT.

The V call is TRBV5-1, the J call TRBJ2-5; D is perhaps TRBD1 (6 bases). This CDR3 has 15 amino acids. Per the germline V gene, CDR1 is SGHRS and CDR2 is YFSETQ. The V and J ends lost 0 bases and 2 bases respectively, with 11 bases between them. DNA for the CDR3: TGCGCCAGCAGCTTGGTGGCAGGGGTTCAAGAGACCCAGTACTTC. It codes for CASSLVAGVQETQYF.

The chain is built from TRBV7-2 and TRBJ1-2; D uncertain. V was cut by 8 bases and J by 1 base, with 14 bases left in between. The CDR3 is 14 amino acids. Germline CDR1 is SGHTA and CDR2 is FQGNSA. The CDR3 region is CASHQKGVNYGYTF. CDR3 DNA: TGTGCCAGCCATCAGAAGGGAGTTAACTATGGCTACACCTTC.

This chain uses TRBV15 with TRBJ2-7; 9 nucleotides agree with TRBD1. J was trimmed by 1 base and V by 4 bases; bases with no gene match: 5. This CDR3 spans 15 amino acids. The V gene's germline CDR1 is LNHNV and CDR2 YYDKDF (reference sequence). The CDR3 loop reads CATSTRQGVSYEQYF. The CDR3 DNA is TGTGCCACCAGCACAAGACAGGGGGTTTCCTACGAGCAGTACTTC.

The CDR3 loop is CASSERYSPLHF. In DNA, the CDR3 is TGTGCCAGCAGTGAACGGTATTCACCCCTCCACTTT. The chain carries TRBV2 and TRBJ1-6; no reliable D call. Germline loops: CDR1 SNHLY, CDR2 FYNNEI. V gave up 2 bases and J gave up 8 bases, with 4 bases separating them. The CDR3 loop spans 12 amino acids.

The chain carries TRBV3-1 (or the pseudogene TRBV3-2) and TRBJ1-5; 9 nucleotides align to TRBD1. The trim removed 5 bases at V and 1 base at J, leaving 3 bases unmatched. Germline loops: CDR1 LGHDT, CDR2 YNNKEL (reference sequence). The CDR3 consists of 15 residues. CDR3 nucleotides: TGTGCCAGCAGCGACAGGGGGGTGAGCAATCAGCCCCAGCATTTT. It codes for CASSDRGVSNQPQHF.

The CDR3 protein is CASSSYRGNNEQFF. In DNA, the CDR3 is TGTGCCAGCAGCTCCTACAGGGGAAACAATGAGCAGTTCTTC. The J gene is TRBJ2-1, the V gene TRBV7-2, with 7 bases aligning to TRBD1. The trim removed 4 bases at V and 5 bases at J, leaving 5 bases unmatched. The length of the CDR3 is 14 residues. Germline V gene lookup returns CDR1 SGHTA and CDR2 FQGNSA.

The chain has TRBV19 and TRBJ2-7; possible D gene TRBD2, 5 bases. The V gene's germline CDR1 is LNHDA and CDR2 SQIVND (reference sequence). V was clipped by 1 base and J by 0 bases, with 7 bases between them. The CDR3 sequence is 14 residues long. The chain's CDR3 is CASSIGGSSYEQYF. The CDR3 DNA follows: TGTGCCAGTAGTATAGGTGGGAGCTCCTACGAGCAGTACTTC.

The V and J genes are TRBV6-5 and TRBJ2-1; TRBD2 aligns across 13 bases. The V segment lost 4 bases and the J segment 6 bases; nucleotides outside the gene matches: 6. From germline, CDR1 is MNHEY and CDR2 SVGAGI. The CDR3 has 16 amino acids. The CDR3 nucleotides are TGTGCCAGCAGTTCACTAGCGGGGGGGCCGGGCAATGAGCAGTTCTTC. This gives the protein CASSSLAGGPGNEQFF.